The 6 T cell receptor beta chains presented below share a single source sample, sequenced in a study of T cell changes during pregnancy in multiple sclerosis. The table came from immunoSEQ multiplex PCR; TCRdb's copy has only in-frame clones and leaves some out. The sample comprises about 89,000 clones, roughly 94% of which are singletons, and more than 0.8% rests with the top ten. This sample comprised peripheral blood, obtained in the third trimester of pregnancy. The receptors originated from a female donor with multiple sclerosis, enrolled in a pregnancy study.

This chain links TRBV2 with TRBJ1-2, with TRBD1 matching 7 bases. Germline V CDR1 and CDR2: SNHLY, FYNNEI. The V and J ends lost 3 bases and 6 bases, in that order; junction bases with no gene match: 1. CDR3 length: 12 amino acids. CDR3 bases: TGTGCCAGCAGTGACAGGGGGAATGGCTACACCTTC. The encoded protein is CASSDRGNGYTF. Together with reference TRBV2 and TRBJ1-2, the CDR3 gives the full variable domain: EPEVTQTPSHQVTQMGQEVILRCVPISNHLYFYWYRQILGQKVEFLVSFYNNEISEKSEIFDDQFSVERPDGSNFTLKIRSTKLEDSAMYFCASSDRGNGYTFGSGTRLTVV.

The rearrangement uses TRBV29-1 and TRBJ2-7; D is perhaps TRBD2 (5 bases). Germline V gene lookup returns CDR1 SQVTM and CDR2 ANQGSEA. The V end was cut by 4 bases, the J end by 6 bases, with 16 bases between. The CDR3 runs 13 residues. The CDR3 DNA reads as TGCAGCGTTGCTATGGCGAAAGGGAGCGAGCAGTACTTC. Protein sequence: CSVAMAKGSEQYF.

The gene calls are TRBV7-2 and TRBJ1-5, with unresolved D. V lost 1 base and J lost 0, with 10 bases in between. CDR1 SGHTA and CDR2 FQGNSA come from the germline V gene. The CDR3 consists of 16 residues. The CDR3 DNA is TGTGCCAGCAGCTTAGGTAGATCATATAGCAATCAGCCCCAGCATTTT. It yields the protein CASSLGRSYSNQPQHF.

The chain carries TRBV9 and TRBJ2-1; 11 nucleotides match TRBD2. Germline loops: CDR1 SGDLS, CDR2 YYNGEE. Unmatched junction bases numbered 8, after V lost 2 bases and J lost 7 bases. The CDR3 loop spans 16 amino acids. This CDR3 is CASSVVSGRVVNEQFF. The CDR3 nucleotides read TGTGCCAGCAGCGTCGTTAGCGGGAGGGTTGTAAATGAGCAGTTCTTC. Together with reference TRBV9 and TRBJ2-1, the CDR3 gives the full variable domain: DSGVTQTPKHLITATGQRVTLRCSPRSGDLSVYWYQQSLDQGLQFLIQYYNGEERAKGNILERFSAQQFPDLHSELNLSSLELGDSALYFCASSVVSGRVVNEQFFGPGTRLTVL.

V usage is TRBV6-6 and J usage is TRBJ1-3; D not certain. This CDR3 is built from 11 residues. Germline CDR1 MNHNY, CDR2 SVGAGI (reference sequence). The germline V and J ends were trimmed by 8 bases and 4 bases, with 6 bases remaining between them. This CDR3 reads CASLTGNTIYF. The CDR3 region has the DNA TGTGCCAGCCTCACAGGAAACACCATATATTTT.

V gene TRBV2 combines with J gene TRBJ2-7, with a tentative D call TRBD1 (6 bases). The CDR3 runs 14 residues. Trimming left V 7 bases short and J 1 base short, with 14 bases between. The germline V gene has CDR1 SNHLY and CDR2 FYNNEI. The CDR3 coding sequence is TGTGCCAGCATTTACCAGACAGGTTCCTACGAGCAGTACTTC. It codes for CASIYQTGSYEQYF.